This T cell receptor beta chain was recovered during a study of T cell changes during pregnancy in multiple sclerosis. Repertoires were generated with immunoSEQ multiplex PCR, while TCRdb's copy carries only in-frame clones and drops some. Of about 35,000 clones in the sample, roughly 89% were seen once. Germline V CDR1 and CDR2: MNHNS, SASEGT. The CDR3 runs 16 residues. V lost 3 bases, J lost 5 bases, and 10 bases stayed unmatched. Sequenced material: CD8+ T cells from peripheral blood mononuclear cells, taken in the third trimester of pregnancy. The gene calls are TRBV6-1 and TRBJ2-7, with 10 bases that match TRBD1. The receptor's source is a female donor with multiple sclerosis, enrolled in a pregnancy study. The CDR3 here is CASSDGYGTGVHEQYF. CDR3 nucleotide sequence: TGTGCCAGCAGTGATGGGTACGGGACAGGGGTCCACGAGCAGTACTTC.